Listed below are T cell receptor beta chains from one sample, sequenced in a study of blood T cell repertoires in COVID-19. This table comes from immunoSEQ multiplex PCR, and its TCRdb copy is limited to in-frame clones, with some not included. The table includes 300,000 to 400,000 clones, about 90% detected once. Sequencing input: peripheral blood. The receptors were sampled from a woman aged 25 to 39 with COVID-19, enrolled during active disease. The CDR3 runs from the conserved cysteine through the conserved F or W. Fields, in order: clone size, D gene, J gene, V gene, CDR3 DNA, CDR3 protein. The D gene is left open where the match is weak. The size of a clone is reported for some rows only, either as once, few or many, or as a class for expanded clones.

. TRBD2 TRBJ2-3 TRBV5-4 TGTGCCAGCAGCTTGACTAGCGGGGGCACAGATACGCAGTATTTT CASSLTSGGTDTQYF
. TRBD1 TRBJ1-1 TRBV11-3 TGTGCCAGCAGCTCCGGGACAGGGGATCGAGCTTTCTTT CASSSGTGDRAFF
few . TRBJ1-5 TRBV28 TGTGCCAGCAGTTTACTTGCCGGGAATCAGCCCCAGCATTTT CASSLLAGNQPQHF
. . TRBJ2-2 TRBV5-8 TGTGCCAGCAAACGGACTTCGAACACCGGGGAGCTGTTTTTT CASKRTSNTGELFF
. . TRBJ2-7 TRBV15 TGTGCCACCAGCAGAGCTAGACTCCTAGAACACGAGCAGTACTTC CATSRARLLEHEQYF
. . TRBJ1-1 TRBV7-9 TGTGCCAGCAGCGACAGGCTGAAGAACACTGAAGCTTTCTTT CASSDRLKNTEAFF
. TRBD2 TRBJ2-1 TRBV11-3 TGTGCCAGCAGCTTAGGGAGCGGGGGGGGACCCTACAATGAGCAGTTCTTC CASSLGSGGGPYNEQFF
. TRBD2 TRBJ2-4 TRBV7-2 TGTGCCAGCAGCTTAGGGCTAGCGGGGGGTCGCTTAGCCAAAAACATTCAGTACTTC CASSLGLAGGRLAKNIQYF
. . TRBJ2-3 TRBV7-8 TGTGCCAGCAGCTTAGCTCAGAGCACAGATACGCAGTATTTT CASSLAQSTDTQYF
. . TRBJ1-4 TRBV13 TGTGCCAGCAGCTTAGGCCGTTCTTCGACAGGCCTCGAAAAACTGTTTTTT CASSLGRSSTGLEKLFF
. TRBD2 TRBJ2-5 TRBV5-4 TGTGCCAGCAGCCCTGGGGGACTAACCAGGCAAGAGACCCAGTACTTC CASSPGGLTRQETQYF
. TRBD2 TRBJ2-6 TRBV4-2 TGTGCCAGCAGCCAAGAAGGGGCGAGCGGGGTCGGGGCCAACGTCCTGACTTTC CASSQEGASGVGANVLTF
. . TRBJ1-2 TRBV24-1 TGTGCCACCAGTGATCTTTGGGAGGGGAAGGGCTACACCTTC CATSDLWEGKGYTF
. . TRBJ1-2 TRBV7-6 TGTGCCAGCAGCTTAGAACCAGGTCAGAACTATGGCTACACCTTC CASSLEPGQNYGYTF
. . TRBJ1-6 TRBV12-3/TRBV12-4 TGTGCCAGCAGTCCAAAAAATTCACCCCTCCACTTT CASSPKNSPLHF
. TRBD1 TRBJ1-2 TRBV27 TGTGCCAGCAGCCACAGGGGCCGGTATGGCTACACCTTC CASSHRGRYGYTF
. . TRBJ1-3 TRBV2 TGTGCCAGCAGTCGGGACTCTGGAAACACCATATATTTT CASSRDSGNTIYF
. . TRBJ1-2 TRBV6-5 TGTGCCAGCAGGACTAGGGATCGACTCTACTATGGCTACACCTTC CASRTRDRLYYGYTF
. TRBD1 TRBJ2-1 TRBV24-1 TGTGCCACCAGTGATCCCGACAGGGGATCCTACAATGAGCAGTTCTTC CATSDPDRGSYNEQFF
. . TRBJ2-1 TRBV6-2/TRBV6-3 TGTGCCAGCAGTCATAGCAATGAGCAGTTCTTC CASSHSNEQFF
. . TRBJ2-1 TRBV9 TGTGCCAGCAGCGTAGGCGTCCATCCGGGTGAGCAGTTCTTC CASSVGVHPGEQFF
. TRBD2 TRBJ2-1 TRBV7-9 TGTGCCAGCAGCTCCAGATGGGGGGGAGACAATGAGCAGTTCTTC CASSSRWGGDNEQFF
. TRBD2 TRBJ2-7 TRBV6-2/TRBV6-3 TGTGCCAGCAGTTTAGCGGGGCCTCAGGAAGAGCAGTACTTC CASSLAGPQEEQYF
. TRBD2 TRBJ2-3 TRBV5-5 TGTGCCAGCAGCTGGCGCCCCGGGACTAGCGGGCCCACAGATACGCAGTATTTT CASSWRPGTSGPTDTQYF
. TRBD2 TRBJ2-5 TRBV28 TGTGCCAGCAGTTTGGGGACTAGCAGCGAAGAGACCCAGTACTTC CASSLGTSSEETQYF
. . TRBJ2-5 TRBV24-1 TGTGCCACCAGTGATCGCAGGGGAGACACCGGATACCAAGAGACCCAGTACTTC CATSDRRGDTGYQETQYF
. . TRBJ1-1 TRBV7-9 TGTGCCAGCAGCTTAGGGGCGCGGGTTGAAGCTTTCTTT CASSLGARVEAFF
. . TRBJ1-5 TRBV19 TGTGCCAGTAGTATAGCTCATTACAGAGTTAGCAATCAGCCCCAGCATTTT CASSIAHYRVSNQPQHF
. TRBD1 TRBJ2-7 TRBV7-2 TGTGCCAGCAGCGCCACGACCGGGACAGCCTACGAGCAGTACTTC CASSATTGTAYEQYF
. . TRBJ1-1 TRBV10-1 TGCGCCATCATCGGGAAACAGGGTAGGGCTGAAGCTTTCTTT CAIIGKQGRAEAFF
. . TRBJ2-3 TRBV15 TGTGCCACCAGCAGAGGGAGGGGATCTAGCACAGATACGCAGTATTTT CATSRGRGSSTDTQYF
. . TRBJ2-1 TRBV11-3 TGTGCCAGCAGCTTAGGCGGGAACTACAATGAGCAGTTCTTC CASSLGGNYNEQFF
few . TRBJ2-7 TRBV10-1 TGCGCCAGCAGCCCCGACCCGGGAGAGCAGTACTTC CASSPDPGEQYF
. . TRBJ2-1 TRBV4-3 TGCGCCAGCAGCCTACGAGGGACATTACCCAATGAGCAGTTCTTC CASSLRGTLPNEQFF
. TRBD2 TRBJ2-2 TRBV12-5 TGTGCTAGTGTCGAATCCGGGACTAGCGACACCGGGGAGCTGTTTTTT CASVESGTSDTGELFF
. . TRBJ2-5 TRBV4-1 TGCGCCAGCAGCCATCGACAGGGCGGGGAAGAGACCCAGTACTTC CASSHRQGGEETQYF
. . TRBJ2-1 TRBV4-1 TGCGCCAGCAGCCAAGTGGGGCGAACGGGCGGGACTGGCAATGAGCAGTTCTTC CASSQVGRTGGTGNEQFF
. TRBD2 TRBJ2-1 TRBV11-3 TGTGCCAGCAGCTTAGTGGGCGGGAGGAGGAGGGGTGAGCAGTTCTTC CASSLVGGRRRGEQFF
. TRBD1 TRBJ1-2 TRBV5-8 TGTGCCAGCAGACGAGGACAGGGAAACTATGGCTACACCTTC CASRRGQGNYGYTF
. TRBD2 TRBJ2-1 TRBV19 TGTGCCAGTAGTATTCAAGGGGCGGGGGATCATGGGGTGTTCTTC CASSIQGAGDHGVFF
. . TRBJ1-2 TRBV28 TGTGCCACCCTTTCCGGGGTGGGCTATGGCTACACCTTC CATLSGVGYGYTF